These T cell receptor beta chains were read from a single sample in a study of blood T cell repertoires in COVID-19. Sequenced by immunoSEQ multiplex PCR; TCRdb stores in-frame clones only, minus some. The sample has about 210,000 clones, about 85% seen once; the top ten hold about 5%. Sequenced material: peripheral blood. Source of these receptors: an elderly woman with acute or convalescent COVID-19. CDR3s include the opening cysteine and the closing phenylalanine or tryptophan. The D gene is left open where the match is weak. Clone size is shown for a subset of rows, as once, few, many or a class of expanded clone.

TRBJ1-3,TRBD1,TRBV19,NA,CASTTQGRGNTIYF,TGTGCCAGTACCACACAGGGGCGAGGAAACACCATATATTTT
TRBJ2-1,NA,TRBV25-1,NA,CASVRLGNEQFF,TGTGCCAGCGTAAGACTAGGGAATGAGCAGTTCTTC
TRBJ1-5,TRBD1,TRBV19,once,CASSIVTGSLNQPQHF,TGTGCCAGTAGTATAGTGACAGGGTCCCTCAATCAGCCCCAGCATTTT
TRBJ2-1,TRBD2,TRBV29-1,NA,CSFGRFRTSGTYNEQFF,TGCAGCTTCGGCCGCTTCCGGACTAGCGGTACCTACAATGAGCAGTTCTTC
TRBJ1-1,NA,TRBV20-1,once,CSARTDEAFF,TGCAGTGCTAGGACAGATGAAGCTTTCTTT
TRBJ2-7,TRBD1,TRBV18,NA,CASSYRTGNDHEQYF,TGTGCCAGCTCCTACAGGACAGGGAACGACCACGAGCAGTACTTC
TRBJ1-1,TRBD1,TRBV28,NA,CASSLPTGATEAFF,TGTGCCAGCAGTTTACCCACAGGGGCCACTGAAGCTTTCTTT
TRBJ2-3,TRBD2,TRBV6-5,NA,CASRGGRATDTQYF,TGTGCCAGCAGGGGCGGGAGGGCCACAGATACGCAGTATTTT
TRBJ2-1,TRBD2,TRBV18,NA,CASSPAITSGRGGEQFF,TGTGCCAGCTCACCAGCGATCACTAGCGGGAGGGGCGGTGAGCAGTTCTTC
TRBJ1-3,TRBD1,TRBV7-9,NA,CASSPGQSGITIYF,TGTGCCAGCAGCCCGGGACAGTCTGGAATCACCATATATTTT
TRBJ2-6,TRBD1,TRBV28,NA,CASVGQGLPGANVLTF,TGTGCCAGCGTAGGACAGGGACTTCCCGGGGCCAACGTCCTGACTTTC
TRBJ1-3,NA,TRBV11-2,NA,CASSLPGVSGNTIYF,TGTGCCAGCAGTCTTCCAGGCGTCTCTGGAAACACCATATATTTT
TRBJ2-1,TRBD2,TRBV28,NA,CASSPFAGAYNEQFF,TGTGCCAGCAGTCCCTTTGCGGGAGCCTACAATGAGCAGTTCTTC
TRBJ1-2,TRBD1,TRBV19,NA,CASMDRERDGYTF,TGTGCCAGTATGGACAGGGAGAGGGATGGCTACACCTTC
TRBJ2-7,TRBD1,TRBV14,NA,CASSLLGQGGRYEQYF,TGTGCCAGCAGCCTACTTGGACAGGGTGGCCGTTACGAGCAGTACTTC
TRBJ2-6,NA,TRBV7-2,once,CASSLRGGGANVLTF,TGTGCCAGCAGCTTAAGAGGGGGTGGGGCCAACGTCCTGACTTTC
TRBJ2-4,TRBD2,TRBV19,NA,CASRPIGASGRAAKNIQYF,TGTGCCAGTAGGCCCATAGGGGCTAGCGGGAGGGCAGCCAAAAACATTCAGTACTTC
TRBJ2-3,TRBD2,TRBV29-1,NA,CSVGGTSGSRRDTQYF,TGCAGCGTTGGGGGCACTAGCGGGAGTCGTCGGGATACGCAGTATTTT
TRBJ2-5,NA,TRBV6-1,NA,CASSEAARQETQYF,TGTGCCAGCAGTGAAGCTGCCAGACAAGAGACCCAGTACTTC
TRBJ1-6,TRBD1,TRBV30,NA,CALDRRSSYNSPLHF,TGTGCCTTGGACAGGAGGAGCTCCTATAATTCACCCCTCCACTTT
TRBJ1-2,NA,TRBV4-1,NA,CASSQTVPEGRYGYTF,TGCGCCAGCAGCCAAACAGTACCGGAGGGACGCTATGGCTACACCTTC
TRBJ1-6,NA,TRBV27,NA,CASSLRQRNPFMISSYNSPLHF,TGTGCCAGCAGTCTTAGACAGAGAAATCCTTTTATGATTAGCTCCTATAATTCACCCCTCCACTTT
TRBJ1-5,NA,TRBV2,NA,CASGLSEGPSNQPQHF,TGTGCCAGCGGTTTGTCGGAGGGGCCTTCAAATCAGCCCCAGCATTTT
TRBJ1-5,NA,TRBV6-1,NA,CASSEARRGRNQPQHF,TGTGCCAGCAGTGAAGCCCGCAGGGGACGCAATCAGCCCCAGCATTTT
TRBJ1-1,TRBD1,TRBV14,NA,CASSRVTGVPGTEAFF,TGTGCCAGCAGCCGCGTCACAGGGGTACCGGGGACTGAAGCTTTCTTT
TRBJ1-1,NA,TRBV6-2/TRBV6-3,NA,CASSPRGRGSTSNTEAFF,TGTGCCAGCAGCCCTCGAGGGAGGGGCAGTACCTCGAACACTGAAGCTTTCTTT
TRBJ2-3,TRBD1,TRBV5-1,NA,CASSSRQGRADTQYF,TGCGCCAGCAGCTCGCGACAGGGTAGGGCAGATACGCAGTATTTT
TRBJ2-1,NA,TRBV27,once,CASRQLDYYNEQFF,TGTGCCAGCAGACAGTTGGATTACTACAATGAGCAGTTCTTC
TRBJ1-1,NA,TRBV2,once,CASSEGRGAAEAFF,TGTGCCAGCAGTGAAGGGCGGGGGGCCGCTGAAGCTTTCTTT
TRBJ1-2,NA,TRBV21-1,NA,CARAGTVCGYTF,TGTGCCAGGGCTGGGACAGTATGTGGCTACACCTTC
TRBJ1-1,NA,TRBV7-8,NA,CASSRGLTEAFF,TGTGCCAGCAGTAGGGGCCTCACTGAAGCTTTCTTT
TRBJ1-2,NA,TRBV28,NA,CASSFEHNYGYTF,TGTGCCAGCAGTTTTGAACATAACTATGGCTACACCTTC
TRBJ2-2,NA,TRBV5-1,NA,CASSVGLVNTGELFF,TGCGCCAGCAGCGTGGGACTGGTGAACACCGGGGAGCTGTTTTTT
TRBJ2-1,TRBD2,TRBV9,NA,CASSPGTSGRGEQFF,TGTGCCAGCAGCCCGGGGACTAGCGGGAGAGGTGAGCAGTTCTTC
TRBJ2-7,NA,TRBV6-1,NA,CASSELATYEQYF,TGTGCCAGCAGTGAACTAGCGACCTACGAGCAGTACTTC
TRBJ2-1,TRBD2,TRBV6-2/TRBV6-3,NA,CASSPHGGRGNEQFF,TGTGCCAGCAGCCCCCATGGCGGGAGAGGAAATGAGCAGTTCTTC
TRBJ2-3,TRBD1,TRBV25-1,NA,CASSESRTGVRGDTQYF,TGTGCCAGCAGTGAAAGTAGAACAGGGGTTCGAGGAGATACGCAGTATTTT
TRBJ2-1,NA,TRBV4-3,NA,CASSRGHLPHNEQFF,TGCGCCAGCAGCCGAGGACACCTACCTCACAATGAGCAGTTCTTC
TRBJ2-5,NA,TRBV5-1,NA,CASSTGRETQYF,TGCGCCAGCTCGACAGGCCGAGAGACCCAGTACTTC
TRBJ2-3,NA,TRBV19,once,CASSVRGPPDTQYF,TGTGCCAGTAGTGTCAGGGGTCCTCCAGATACGCAGTATTTT
TRBJ2-5,NA,TRBV12-3/TRBV12-4,once,CASSLKETQYF,TGTGCCAGCAGTCTAAAAGAGACCCAGTACTTC
TRBJ1-6,NA,TRBV3-1/TRBV3-2,once,CASSQGRNRCINSPLHF,TGTGCCAGCAGCCAAGGAAGGAACAGATGTATAAATTCACCCCTCCACTTT
TRBJ1-2,NA,TRBV6-6,few,CASSPGSRGYGYTF,TGTGCCAGCAGTCCGGGCAGCCGGGGTTATGGCTACACCTTC
TRBJ1-4,NA,TRBV9,NA,CASSVAPTSNEKLFF,TGTGCCAGCAGCGTAGCCCCGACAAGCAATGAAAAACTGTTTTTT
TRBJ1-3,TRBD1,TRBV28,NA,CASSLAGTVADTIYF,TGTGCCAGCAGTTTAGCCGGGACAGTGGCGGACACCATATATTTT
TRBJ2-6,NA,TRBV5-4,few,CASSTRTTGANVLTF,TGTGCCAGCAGCACCCGGACTACTGGGGCCAACGTCCTGACTTTC
TRBJ1-1,NA,TRBV9,NA,CASSVEYGGQVEAFF,TGTGCCAGCAGCGTAGAATACGGGGGGCAGGTAGAGGCTTTCTTT
TRBJ2-7,NA,TRBV27,NA,CASARPGISSYEQYF,TGTGCCAGCGCCCGGCCAGGGATTAGCTCCTACGAGCAGTACTTC
TRBJ2-1,TRBD2,TRBV19,NA,CATSASGGYNEQFF,TGTGCCACCTCGGCTAGCGGGGGCTACAATGAGCAGTTCTTC
TRBJ1-2,NA,TRBV28,NA,CASSNEAYGYTF,TGTGCCAGCAGTAACGAAGCCTATGGCTACACCTTC
TRBJ1-1,NA,TRBV7-2,NA,CASSFYRVATEAFF,TGTGCCAGCAGCTTTTACAGGGTAGCCACTGAAGCTTTCTTT
TRBJ2-7,TRBD2,TRBV7-8,NA,CASSFGGSSYEQYF,TGTGCCAGCAGCTTTGGCGGGAGCTCCTACGAGCAGTACTTC
TRBJ2-2,TRBD2,TRBV5-1,NA,CASSLMGLAGGAGELFF,TGCGCCAGCAGTCTTATGGGACTAGCGGGAGGAGCCGGGGAGCTGTTTTTT
TRBJ2-3,NA,TRBV10-3,NA,CAISTVTGRPDTQYF,TGTGCCATCAGTACTGTCACGGGAAGGCCAGATACGCAGTATTTT
TRBJ1-1,TRBD1,TRBV18,NA,CASSPTTGGTEAFF,TGTGCCAGCTCACCTACTACAGGGGGCACTGAAGCTTTCTTT
TRBJ2-1,NA,TRBV5-1,NA,CASSSGDHLSYNEQFF,TGCGCCAGCAGCTCGGGGGACCATCTCTCCTACAATGAGCAGTTCTTC
TRBJ2-1,TRBD1,TRBV28,NA,CASRDRAFDLFF,TGTGCCAGCAGGGACAGGGCCTTTGATCTGTTCTTC
TRBJ2-7,NA,TRBV3-1/TRBV3-2,NA,CASSQFPSPHEQYF,TGTGCCAGCAGCCAATTTCCCTCCCCCCACGAGCAGTACTTC